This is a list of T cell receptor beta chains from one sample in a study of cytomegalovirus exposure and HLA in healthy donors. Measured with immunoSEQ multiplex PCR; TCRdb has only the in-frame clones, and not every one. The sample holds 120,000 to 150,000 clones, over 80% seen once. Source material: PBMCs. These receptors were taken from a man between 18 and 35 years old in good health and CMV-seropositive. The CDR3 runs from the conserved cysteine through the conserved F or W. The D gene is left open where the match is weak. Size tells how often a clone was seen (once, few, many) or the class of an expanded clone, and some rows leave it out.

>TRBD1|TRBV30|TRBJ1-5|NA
CAWGPQGISNQPQHF
TGTGCCTGGGGACCACAGGGGATTAGCAATCAGCCCCAGCATTTT
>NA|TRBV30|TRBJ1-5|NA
CAWSAGGNSNQPQHF
TGTGCCTGGAGTGCGGGTGGCAATAGCAATCAGCCCCAGCATTTT
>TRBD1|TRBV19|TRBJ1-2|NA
CASSPTPTGTGDYGYTF
TGTGCCAGTAGTCCCACTCCAACCGGGACAGGGGACTATGGCTACACCTTC
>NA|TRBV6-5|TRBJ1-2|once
CASSYFTGYGYTF
TGTGCCAGCAGTTATTTTACGGGGTATGGCTACACCTTC
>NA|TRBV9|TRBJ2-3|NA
CASSLEGRADTQYF
TGTGCCAGCTCTCTAGAGGGTAGAGCAGATACGCAGTATTTT
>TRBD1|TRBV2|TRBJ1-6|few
CASKRQGSNSPLHF
TGTGCCAGCAAAAGACAGGGGAGTAATTCACCCCTCCACTTT
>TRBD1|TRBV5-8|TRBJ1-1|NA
CASRPGQGKWTEAFF
TGTGCCAGCAGACCGGGACAGGGCAAATGGACTGAAGCTTTCTTT
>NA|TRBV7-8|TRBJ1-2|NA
CASSSGTLNYGYTF
TGTGCCAGCAGCTCCGGGACACTTAACTATGGCTACACCTTC
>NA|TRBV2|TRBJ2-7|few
CASSEVAVPYEQYF
TGTGCCAGCAGTGAAGTAGCGGTTCCCTACGAGCAGTACTTC
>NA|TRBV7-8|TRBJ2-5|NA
CASSFQGSGETQYF
TGTGCCAGCAGCTTCCAGGGAAGTGGGGAGACCCAGTACTTC
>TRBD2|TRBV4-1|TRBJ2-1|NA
CASSQPGTSGSSEQFF
TGCGCCAGCAGCCAACCCGGCACTAGCGGGAGTAGTGAGCAGTTCTTC
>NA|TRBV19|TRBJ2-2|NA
CASSPGSSNTGELFF
TGTGCCAGTAGTCCGGGATCCTCGAACACCGGGGAGCTGTTTTTT
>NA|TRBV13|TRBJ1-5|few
CASSRRGPDQPQHF
TGTGCCAGCAGCCGGAGGGGACCCGATCAGCCCCAGCATTTT
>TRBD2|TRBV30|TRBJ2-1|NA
CAWMGLAGGPSEQFF
TGTGCCTGGATGGGACTAGCGGGAGGGCCCAGTGAGCAGTTCTTC
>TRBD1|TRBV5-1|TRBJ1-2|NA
CASSSRGNYGYTF
TGCGCCAGCAGCTCCAGGGGGAACTATGGCTACACCTTC
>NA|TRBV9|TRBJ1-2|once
CASSVGAPANYGYTF
TGTGCCAGCAGCGTAGGAGCCCCGGCTAACTATGGCTACACCTTC
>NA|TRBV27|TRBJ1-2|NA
CASSLSLTGNYGYTF
TGTGCCAGCAGTTTATCCCTTACAGGGAACTATGGCTACACCTTC
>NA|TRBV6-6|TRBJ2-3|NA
CASTHLSIRGTDTQYF
TGTGCCAGCACCCACCTTAGCATCAGGGGCACAGATACGCAGTATTTT
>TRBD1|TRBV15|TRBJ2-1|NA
CATSRAGTGVNKFF
TGTGCCACCAGCAGAGCCGGGACAGGGGTCAATAAGTTCTTC
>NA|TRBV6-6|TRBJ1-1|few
CASRDVRGLTEAFF
TGTGCCAGCAGGGACGTCAGGGGTTTGACTGAAGCTTTCTTT
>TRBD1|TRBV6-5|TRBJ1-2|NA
CASSEGGGGFGYTF
TGTGCCAGCAGTGAAGGAGGGGGCGGCTTTGGCTACACCTTC
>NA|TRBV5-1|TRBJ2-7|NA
CASSLGMREDYEQYF
TGCGCCAGCAGCTTGGGGATGCGGGAAGACTACGAGCAGTACTTC
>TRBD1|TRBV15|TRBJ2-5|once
CATFRGRGPTETQYF
TGTGCCACTTTTCGCGGCAGGGGGCCGACCGAGACCCAGTACTTC
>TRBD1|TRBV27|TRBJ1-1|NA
CASSSTDRTNTEAFF
TGTGCCAGCAGCTCTACGGACAGGACGAACACTGAAGCTTTCTTT
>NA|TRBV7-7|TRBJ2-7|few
CASSLEAGNEQYF
TGTGCCAGCAGTCTAGAGGCGGGGAACGAGCAGTACTTC
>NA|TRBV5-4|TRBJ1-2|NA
CASTQGSMMGYTF
TGTGCCAGCACCCAGGGGTCAATGATGGGCTACACCTTC
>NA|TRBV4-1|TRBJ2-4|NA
CASSQEGGSVQYF
TGCGCCAGCAGCCAAGAAGGAGGGAGTGTTCAGTACTTC
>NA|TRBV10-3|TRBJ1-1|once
CAISEGNNPPGTEAFF
TGTGCCATCAGTGAAGGAAATAACCCACCAGGGACTGAAGCTTTCTTT
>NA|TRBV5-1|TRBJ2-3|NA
CASSSGTTGTDTQYF
TGCGCCAGCAGCTCCGGGACAACCGGCACAGATACGCAGTATTTT
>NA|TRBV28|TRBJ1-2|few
CASRPPEGAAKTFTF
TGTGCCAGCAGACCCCCTGAAGGGGCAGCAAAAACGTTCACCTTC
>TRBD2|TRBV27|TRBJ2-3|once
CASMGLAGGTDTQYF
TGTGCCAGCATGGGACTAGCGGGCGGCACAGATACGCAGTATTTT
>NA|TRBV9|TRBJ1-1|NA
CASSAGQRPTEAFF
TGTGCCAGCAGCGCGGGACAACGTCCCACTGAAGCTTTCTTT
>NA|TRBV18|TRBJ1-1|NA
CASSPQGGGMNTEAFF
TGTGCCAGCTCACCACAGGGAGGGGGGATGAACACTGAAGCTTTCTTT
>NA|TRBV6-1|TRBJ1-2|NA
CASLMTAVSNYGYTF
TGTGCCAGCTTAATGACAGCCGTTTCTAACTATGGCTACACCTTC
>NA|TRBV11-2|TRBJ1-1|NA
CASSPSGGMNTEAFF
TGTGCCAGCAGCCCCTCGGGAGGGATGAACACTGAAGCTTTCTTT
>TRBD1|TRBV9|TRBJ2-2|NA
CASSVSRQGSGTGELFF
TGTGCCAGCAGCGTATCGAGACAGGGTTCAGGCACCGGGGAGCTGTTTTTT
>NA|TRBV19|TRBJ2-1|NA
CASSPGIEQFF
TGTGCCAGTAGTCCAGGCATTGAGCAGTTCTTC
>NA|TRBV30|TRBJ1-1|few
CAWSVAGLGTEAFF
TGTGCCTGGAGTGTAGCGGGGCTTGGAACTGAAGCTTTCTTT
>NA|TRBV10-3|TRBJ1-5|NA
CAISGTGTNQPQHF
TGTGCCATCAGTGGAACAGGGACCAATCAGCCCCAGCATTTT
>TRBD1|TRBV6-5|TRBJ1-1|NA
CASSPRTGKEAFF
TGTGCCAGCAGTCCCCGGACAGGGAAAGAAGCTTTCTTT
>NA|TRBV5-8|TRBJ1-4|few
CASSYGRRGPEKLFF
TGTGCCAGCAGCTACGGACGCAGGGGACCTGAAAAACTGTTTTTT
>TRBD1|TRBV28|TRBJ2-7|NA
CASRRMRSTGANEQYF
TGTGCCAGCAGGCGGATGCGATCTACAGGGGCCAACGAGCAGTACTTC
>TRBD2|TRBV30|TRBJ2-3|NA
CAWRTRIWSGGARGTDTQYF
TGTGCCTGGAGGACCCGTATATGGAGCGGGGGGGCCAGGGGCACAGATACGCAGTATTTT
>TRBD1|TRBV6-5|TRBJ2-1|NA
CASSYLDREENEQFF
TGTGCCAGCAGTTACTTGGACAGGGAAGAGAATGAGCAGTTCTTC
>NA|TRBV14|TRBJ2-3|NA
CASSQVLSTDTQYF
TGTGCCAGCAGCCAGGTACTTAGCACAGATACGCAGTATTTT
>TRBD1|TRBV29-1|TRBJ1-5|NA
CSAGQGEDQPQHF
TGCAGCGCTGGACAGGGAGAGGATCAGCCCCAGCATTTT
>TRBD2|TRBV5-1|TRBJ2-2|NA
CASSLVGTRPTGELFF
TGCGCCAGCAGCTTGGTTGGGACTAGGCCCACCGGGGAGCTGTTTTTT
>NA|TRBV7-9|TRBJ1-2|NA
CASSFIYGEPPLNYGYTF
TGTGCCAGCAGCTTTATTTACGGAGAGCCACCCCTTAACTATGGCTACACCTTC
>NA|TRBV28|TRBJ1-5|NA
CASRGRNQPQHF
TGTGCCAGCAGGGGGCGCAATCAGCCCCAGCATTTT
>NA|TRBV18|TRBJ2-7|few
CASSPAGGTYEQYF
TGTGCCAGCTCACCGGCAGGGGGGACCTACGAGCAGTACTTC
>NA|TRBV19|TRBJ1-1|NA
CASRGGWNTEAFF
TGTGCCAGTAGAGGGGGATGGAACACTGAAGCTTTCTTT
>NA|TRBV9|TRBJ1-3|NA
CASSATVSSGNTIYF
TGTGCCAGCAGCGCGACAGTCAGCTCTGGAAACACCATATATTTT
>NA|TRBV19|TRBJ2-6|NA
CASSSWTGRGGANVLTF
TGTGCCAGTAGTTCCTGGACAGGGAGGGGTGGGGCCAACGTCCTGACTTTC
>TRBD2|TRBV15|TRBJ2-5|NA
CATSRSGRAETQYF
TGTGCCACCAGCAGAAGCGGGAGGGCTGAGACCCAGTACTTC
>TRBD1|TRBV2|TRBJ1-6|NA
CASRTGGTNSPLHF
TGTGCCAGCAGGACAGGGGGCACAAATTCACCCCTCCACTTT
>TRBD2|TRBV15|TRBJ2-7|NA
CATSILASGSYEQYF
TGTGCCACCAGCATCCTCGCTAGCGGTTCCTACGAGCAGTACTTC
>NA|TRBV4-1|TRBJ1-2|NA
CASSLAGLGGYTF
TGCGCCAGCAGCCTTGCGGGGTTGGGTGGCTACACCTTC
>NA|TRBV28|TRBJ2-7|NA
CASSPYREGFYEQYF
TGTGCCAGCAGTCCATACAGGGAGGGATTCTACGAGCAGTACTTC
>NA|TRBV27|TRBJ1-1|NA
CASSLYWNTEAFF
TGTGCCAGCAGTTTATACTGGAACACTGAAGCTTTCTTT
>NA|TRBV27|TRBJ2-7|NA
CASSSRLSLYEQYF
TGTGCCAGCAGTTCACGACTGTCCCTATACGAGCAGTACTTC